This record looks at one T cell receptor beta chain sequence and its context. This sample is drawn from a study of blood T cell repertoires in COVID-19. Sequenced by immunoSEQ multiplex PCR; TCRdb stores in-frame clones only, minus some. This sample has about 82,000 clones, with approximately 80% found just once. The TCR was taken from a man older than 75 with active or convalescent COVID-19. The source material was peripheral blood.

The chain's CDR3 is CASSPGEKTTNEKLFF. The CDR3 DNA reads TGTGCCAGCAGCCCCGGTGAGAAAACAACTAATGAAAAACTGTTTTTT. The V gene is TRBV11-2, the J gene TRBJ1-4; no definite D call. The germline V and J ends were trimmed by 5 bases and 0 bases, with 13 bases remaining between them. This CDR3 has 16 amino acids. Germline CDR1 and CDR2: SGHAT and FQNNGV.